What follows is one T cell receptor beta chain and its context. Its target is not known. These data are taken from a study of T cell responses to AZD1222 COVID-19 vaccine. Germline lookup yields CDR1 SGDLS and CDR2 YYNGEE. Trimming left V 4 bases short and J 0 bases short, with 17 bases between. The CDR3 extends over 16 amino acids. Study conclusions and caveats: It was only after the peak T cell response that any repertoires were sampled.

Data came from immunoSEQ multiplex PCR; TCRdb stores just in-frame clones and leaves some out. Counted here are about 150,000 clones, 90% to 95% occurring once; the ten biggest clones make up 3.8%. This sample comprised peripheral blood, obtained 28 days after the second AZD1222 dose. This rearrangement joins TRBV9 to TRBJ2-7; D is perhaps TRBD1 (6 bases). The clonotype originates from an adult who received the AZD1222 COVID-19 vaccine. CDR3: CASSPQEDSSSYEQYF. CDR3 in DNA: TGTGCCAGCAGCCCTCAGGAGGACAGTAGCTCCTACGAGCAGTACTTC. The variable domain in full, with the rest retrieved from reference TRBV9 and TRBJ2-7, is DSGVTQTPKHLITATGQRVTLRCSPRSGDLSVYWYQQSLDQGLQFLIQYYNGEERAKGNILERFSAQQFPDLHSELNLSSLELGDSALYFCASSPQEDSSSYEQYFGPGTRLTVT.